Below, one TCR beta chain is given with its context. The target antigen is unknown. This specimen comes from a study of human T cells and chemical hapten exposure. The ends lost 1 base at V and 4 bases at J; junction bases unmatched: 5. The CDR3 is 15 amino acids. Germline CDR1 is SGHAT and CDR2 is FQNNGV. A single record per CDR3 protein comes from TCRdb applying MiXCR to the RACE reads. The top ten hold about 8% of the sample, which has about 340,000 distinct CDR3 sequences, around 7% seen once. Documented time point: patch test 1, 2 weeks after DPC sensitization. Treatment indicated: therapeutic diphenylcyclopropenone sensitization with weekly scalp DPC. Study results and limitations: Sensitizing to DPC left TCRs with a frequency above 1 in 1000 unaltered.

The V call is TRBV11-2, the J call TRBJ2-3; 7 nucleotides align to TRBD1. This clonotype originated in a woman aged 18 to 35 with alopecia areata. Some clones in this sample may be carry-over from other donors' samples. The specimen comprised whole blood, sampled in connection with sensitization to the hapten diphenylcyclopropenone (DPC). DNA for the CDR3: TGTGCCAGCAGCTTAGGTCTACAGGGGCCAGATACGCAGTATTTT. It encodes CASSLGLQGPDTQYF.